A selection of T cell receptor beta chains follows, all from one sample in a study of multiple sclerosis patients with progressive multifocal leukoencephalopathy. TCRdb's table, derived via immunoSEQ multiplex PCR, lists solely in-frame clones and lacks some. The data show 25,000 to 35,000 clones, about 90% seen once. Sequencing was performed on PBMCs, taken from a patient treated with natalizumab. The receptors stem from a human donor with progressive multifocal leukoencephalopathy. Each CDR3 is given without its conserved first and last residue. A row's size may be missing; if present it is once, few, many or a size class.

once | TRBV6-6 | ASLGSNSYNEQF
NA | TRBV5-1 | ASSLGQGLLTEAF
NA | TRBV5-6 | ASRPGGGMDGYT
NA | TRBV7-8 | ASSFRDGPYEQY
NA | TRBV28 | ASSLVGNTEAF
NA | TRBV4-2 | ASSQGGNTIY
NA | TRBV6-6 | ASSPGGGSGYEQY
NA | TRBV6-5 | ASSLTGSSYEQY
NA | TRBV4-3 | ASSQDSLVGGRAYEQY
NA | TRBV2 | ASSEALTSGRWNEQF
NA | TRBV29-1 | SVCCVGTHYGYT
NA | TRBV7-6 | ASSLQPGTNNEQF
NA | TRBV4-3 | ASSHLAGANEKLF
NA | TRBV5-1 | ASSLDGLAGDEF
few | TRBV6-5 | ASSRGLLAYEQF
NA | TRBV11-3 | ASSRDTGSSYNEQF
once | TRBV2 | ASMGDTNTGELF
NA | TRBV27 | ASSSLEGTEAF
once | TRBV9 | ASSVISGITGELF
NA | TRBV7-2 | ASSLGNLPDEQY
NA | TRBV15 | ATSPRQGSYNEQF
NA | TRBV19 | ASSIDPTNQPQH
NA | TRBV9 | ASSVETRANEQF
NA | TRBV28 | ASSQERDPYNEQF
NA | TRBV7-8 | ASSLGSGVDQPQH
NA | TRBV5-1 | ASSFGLAGTVEQF
NA | TRBV29-1 | SAAGPSGNTGELF
NA | TRBV6-5 | ATQRGEAF
NA | TRBV29-1 | SVEGAIPYEQY
NA | TRBV9 | ASSVAPGARGGTDTQY
once | TRBV6-5 | ASSPRTSGSAEQF
few | TRBV29-1 | SVVQFEGSSTGELF
NA | TRBV9 | ASSAGSLGANVLT
NA | TRBV9 | ASSVGRGTNYGYT
NA | TRBV12-5 | ASGLVLGGGGNNQPQH
NA | TRBV7-2 | ASSLGGGLYEQY
NA | TRBV18 | ASSPSTLPLDEQY
NA | TRBV9 | ASSDGLIGSWGGELF
NA | TRBV19 | ASGGLAGDNEQF
NA | TRBV27 | ASSLRVRAEAF
NA | TRBV7-9 | ASSRTGEFGYGYT
NA | TRBV29-1 | SVAGSPYEQY
NA | TRBV5-6 | ASSRYGGTGELF
once | TRBV7-2 | ASSWGQPYEQY
NA | TRBV9 | ASSVGSGLADGTDTQY
NA | TRBV9 | ASSLILGGELF
NA | TRBV7-8 | ASSLGTSSGNTIY
NA | TRBV19 | ASRAPGQAYEQY
NA | TRBV19 | ASSISGSTDTQY